These T cell receptor beta chains were read from a single sample in a study of long-term antiretroviral therapy in people with HIV. Sequencing used immunoSEQ multiplex PCR; TCRdb keeps in-frame clones, though not all of them. The sample lists about 24,000 clones, approximately 80% seen once, with roughly 15% in the top ten. The sequences come from unsorted PBMCs, collected about 4.1 years after starting antiretroviral therapy. Receptors originate from a man aged 25 to 40 with HIV. Both conserved end residues are part of each CDR3. Fields, in order: J gene, V gene, clone size, CDR3 protein. The listing skips clone size in some rows; elsewhere it reads once, few, many or a size class.

TRBJ2-3 TRBV11-2 - CASSPAGGPADTQYF
TRBJ2-1 TRBV5-4 once CASSLALAVITSYNEQFF
TRBJ2-1 TRBV4-1 - CASSQISGGQFYNEQFF
TRBJ2-7 TRBV27 - CASSLAQGGSYEQYF
TRBJ2-7 TRBV30 once CAWSAGGSLQYF
TRBJ2-5 TRBV6-5 once CASRPGGRAVQYF
TRBJ1-5 TRBV30 - CAWSGGSNQPQHF
TRBJ2-7 TRBV4-1 - CASSQEWRSSYEQYF
TRBJ2-3 TRBV6-4 once CASSASGSTDTQYF
TRBJ2-5 TRBV28 - CASSNRISQEETQYF
TRBJ1-1 TRBV19 - CASSLAGTGNTEAFF
TRBJ2-3 TRBV18 - CASSQAGGSTDTQYF
TRBJ1-5 TRBV27 - CASSPDPAPNQPQHF
TRBJ1-3 TRBV2 - CASSEEGWNTIYF
TRBJ2-5 TRBV7-2 - CASSLVRGQETQYF
TRBJ1-4 TRBV19 - CASSRDSRYEKLFF
TRBJ2-1 TRBV27 - CASSLTSFNEQFF
TRBJ1-2 TRBV14 - CASSPRTPLGGYTF
TRBJ1-6 TRBV2 - CASSGTGRDNSPLHF
TRBJ2-7 TRBV9 - CASSVGGGEQYF
TRBJ2-6 TRBV28 - CASSLPGASISGANVLTF
TRBJ1-1 TRBV10-3 - CAISGGQGASLREAFF
TRBJ2-7 TRBV28 - CASSFGLTYEQYF
TRBJ1-5 TRBV12-5 - CASGLGNGQPQHF
TRBJ1-1 TRBV2 - CASSEARRPEAFF
TRBJ2-7 TRBV27 - CASSLAGGAYEQYF
TRBJ1-1 TRBV7-8 - CASSPPRRQGPNTEAFF
TRBJ1-5 TRBV30 once CAWSVGPSNQPQHF
TRBJ1-4 TRBV29-1 - CSVEMLSNEKLFF
TRBJ2-7 TRBV7-9 - CASSSQGVAGQYF
TRBJ1-2 TRBV6-1 - CASSEGGGYTF
TRBJ2-7 TRBV7-3 - CASSRTSGTYEQYF
TRBJ2-2 TRBV25-1 - CASSDPGGTGELFF
TRBJ1-2 TRBV6-1 once CASTVHESYGYTF
TRBJ1-2 TRBV19 - CASISGQGDGYTF
TRBJ1-2 TRBV6-5 - CASSYLDRALGYGYTF
TRBJ2-3 TRBV28 - CASSRDYSTDTQYF
TRBJ2-3 TRBV27 once CASERGGDGDTQYF
TRBJ2-7 TRBV7-9 - CASSGWASISYEQYF
TRBJ1-2 TRBV15 - CATSRVEGYGYTF
TRBJ2-2 TRBV4-3 - CASSQPGGNTGELFF
TRBJ2-5 TRBV11-2 - CASSQGLDRETQYF
TRBJ1-5 TRBV30 - CAWSVGPSPNQPQHF
TRBJ1-1 TRBV6-1 - CASSALLIRTTEAFF
TRBJ1-5 TRBV30 - CAWSRGGQVGNQPQHF
TRBJ2-2 TRBV6-1 - CASRRQGPNTGELFF
TRBJ1-1 TRBV9 - CASSAGGESTEAFF